The 5 T cell receptor beta chains below all came from one sample that was sequenced in a study of shared clonotypes between healthy human individuals. The assay was immunoSEQ multiplex PCR, and TCRdb's table has in-frame clones only and misses some. Of around 2.5 million clones listed, over 85% are singletons. The sequenced sample consisted of naive CD4+ T cells from PBMCs. As for subset: CD45RA+ positively selected. The receptors stem from a man younger than 35 in good health. Some clones in this sample may be carry-over from other donors' samples.

This sequence joins TRBV4-1 and TRBJ1-1, with 10 bases fitting TRBD1. This CDR3 comprises 17 residues. Looked up from germline, CDR1 is MGHRA and CDR2 is YSYEKL. V dropped 2 bases and J dropped 5; count of bases not matched to a gene: 11. This chain's CDR3 is CASSQRHRDRGGTEAFF. CDR3 sequence (DNA): TGCGCCAGCAGCCAAAGGCACCGGGACAGGGGTGGAACTGAAGCTTTCTTT.

This clone was recorded once. This chain connects TRBV6-1 to TRBJ2-3; D unresolved. Germline V gene data show CDR1 as MNHNS and CDR2 as SASEGT. The CDR3 runs to 14 residues. Trimming shortened V by 2 bases and J by 3 bases, and 9 bases separated the two germline ends. The CDR3 protein is CASSERFGTDTQYF. The CDR3 nucleotides are TGTGCCAGCAGTGAAAGGTTCGGGACAGATACGCAGTATTTT.

As for this clone: This sample includes further DNA sequences coding for the same CDR3. The V gene is TRBV5-1, the J gene TRBJ2-5; possibly TRBD2 for D (6 bases). With 2 bases removed from V and 3 bases from J, the gap between germline ends came to 8 bases. CDR3 size: 13 residues. Germline V CDR1 and CDR2: SGHRS, YFSETQ. The chain's CDR3 is CASSFGGEETQYF. In DNA form, the CDR3 reads TGCGCCAGCAGCTTCGGGGGAGAAGAGACCCAGTACTTC.

The chain recombines TRBV6-4 with TRBJ1-4; a possible D gene is TRBD1 (6 bases). The CDR3 runs to 18 residues. Germline V CDR1 and CDR2: MRHNA, SNTAGT. The V gene lost 3 bases and the J gene lost 0 bases, with 17 bases spanning the gap. The CDR3 region has the DNA TGTGCCAGCAGTGAACAGGGAGGACTTTTTGCAACTAATGAAAAACTGTTTTTT. It encodes CASSEQGGLFATNEKLFF.

The V gene is TRBV11-2, the J gene TRBJ2-2; D may be TRBD1 or TRBD2 (5 bases each). The CDR3 has 16 residues. V was trimmed by 5 bases and J by 1 base, leaving 14 bases between them. The germline CDR1 and CDR2 sequences are SGHAT and FQNNGV. CDR3 sequence reads: CASSPLRGRNTGELFF. CDR3 DNA sequence: TGTGCCAGCAGCCCTTTAAGGGGACGGAACACCGGGGAGCTGTTTTTT.